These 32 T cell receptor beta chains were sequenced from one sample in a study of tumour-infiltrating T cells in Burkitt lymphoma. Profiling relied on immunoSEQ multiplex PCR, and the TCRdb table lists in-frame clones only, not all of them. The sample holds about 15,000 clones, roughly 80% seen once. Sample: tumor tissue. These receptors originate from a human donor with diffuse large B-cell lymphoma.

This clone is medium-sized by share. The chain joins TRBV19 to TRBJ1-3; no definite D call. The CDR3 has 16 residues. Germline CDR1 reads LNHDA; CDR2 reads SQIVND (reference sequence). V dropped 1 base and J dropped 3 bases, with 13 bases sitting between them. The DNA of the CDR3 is TGTGCCAGTAGTATAGCCGGAGGGTATAATGGAAACACCATATATTTT. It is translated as CASSIAGGYNGNTIYF. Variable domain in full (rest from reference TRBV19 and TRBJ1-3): DGGITQSPKYLFRKEGQNVTLSCEQNLNHDAMYWYRQDPGQGLRLIYYSQIVNDFQKGDIAEGYSVSREKKESFPLTVTSAQKNPTAFYLCASSIAGGYNGNTIYFGEGSWLTVV.

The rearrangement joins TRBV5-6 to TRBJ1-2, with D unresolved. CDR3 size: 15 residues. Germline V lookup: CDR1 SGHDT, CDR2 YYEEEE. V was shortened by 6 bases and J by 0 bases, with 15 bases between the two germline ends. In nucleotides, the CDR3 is TGTGCCAGCACCCCCTTCTCCCGCTCTAACTATGGCTACACCTTC. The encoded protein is CASTPFSRSNYGYTF.

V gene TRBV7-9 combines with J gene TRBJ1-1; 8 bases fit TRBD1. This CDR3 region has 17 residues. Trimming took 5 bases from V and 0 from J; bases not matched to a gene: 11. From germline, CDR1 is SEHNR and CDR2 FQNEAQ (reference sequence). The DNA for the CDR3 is TGTGCCAGCAGCCCTGCCCGGACAGGGTGGCTGAACACTGAAGCTTTCTTT. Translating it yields CASSPARTGWLNTEAFF.

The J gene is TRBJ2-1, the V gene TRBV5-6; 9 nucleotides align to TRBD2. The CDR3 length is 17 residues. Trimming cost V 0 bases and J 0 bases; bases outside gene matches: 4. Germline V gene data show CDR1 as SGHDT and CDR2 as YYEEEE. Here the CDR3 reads CASSLDAGGISYNEQFF. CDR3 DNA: TGTGCCAGCAGCTTGGATGCGGGAGGGATCTCCTACAATGAGCAGTTCTTC. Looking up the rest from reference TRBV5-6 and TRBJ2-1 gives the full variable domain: DAGVTQSPTHLIKTRGQQVTLRCSPKSGHDTVSWYQQALGQGPQFIFQYYEEEERQRGNFPDRFSGHQFPNYSSELNVNALLLGDSALYLCASSLDAGGISYNEQFFGPGTRLTVL.

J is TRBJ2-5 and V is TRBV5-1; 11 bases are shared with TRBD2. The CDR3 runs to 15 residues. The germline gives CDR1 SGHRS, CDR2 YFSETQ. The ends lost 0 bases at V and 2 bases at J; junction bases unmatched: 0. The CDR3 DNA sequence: TGCGCCAGCAGCTTGGTAGCGGGAGGGCAAGAGACCCAGTACTTC. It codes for CASSLVAGGQETQYF.

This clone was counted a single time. CDR3 nucleotide sequence: TGTGCCAGCAGCTACTACAGGGAGGGCACTGAAGCTTTCTTT. Protein sequence: CASSYYREGTEAFF. The V gene is TRBV7-9, the J gene TRBJ1-1, with a weak D call TRBD1 (6 bases). The V end was cut by 4 bases, the J end by 4 bases, with 13 bases between. The germline CDR1 and CDR2 sequences are SEHNR and FQNEAQ (reference sequence). The CDR3 contains 14 residues.

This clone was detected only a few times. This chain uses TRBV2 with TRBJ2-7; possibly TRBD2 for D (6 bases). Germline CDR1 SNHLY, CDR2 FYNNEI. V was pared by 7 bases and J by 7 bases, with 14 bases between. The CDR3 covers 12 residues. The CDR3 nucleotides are TGTGCCAGCAACCGGGACTTCGGGGAGCAGTACGTC. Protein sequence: CASNRDFGEQYV.

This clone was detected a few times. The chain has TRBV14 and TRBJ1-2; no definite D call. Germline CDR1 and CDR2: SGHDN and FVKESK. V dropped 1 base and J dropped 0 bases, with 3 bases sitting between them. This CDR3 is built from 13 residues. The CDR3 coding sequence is TGTGCCAGCAGCCAAGCGGCTAACTATGGCTACACCTTC. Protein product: CASSQAANYGYTF.

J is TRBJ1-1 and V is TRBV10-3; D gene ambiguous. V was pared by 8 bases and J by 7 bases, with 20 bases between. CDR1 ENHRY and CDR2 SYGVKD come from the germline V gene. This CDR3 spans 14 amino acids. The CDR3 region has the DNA TGTGCCATCTCCCTGGGCATGGGCCGAGATGAAGCTTTCTTT. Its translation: CAISLGMGRDEAFF.

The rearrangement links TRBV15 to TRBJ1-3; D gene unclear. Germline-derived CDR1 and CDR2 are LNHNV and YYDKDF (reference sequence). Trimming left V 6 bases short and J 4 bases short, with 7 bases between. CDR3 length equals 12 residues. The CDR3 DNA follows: TGTGCCACCAGGAACGGCGGAAACACCATATATTTT. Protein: CATRNGGNTIYF.

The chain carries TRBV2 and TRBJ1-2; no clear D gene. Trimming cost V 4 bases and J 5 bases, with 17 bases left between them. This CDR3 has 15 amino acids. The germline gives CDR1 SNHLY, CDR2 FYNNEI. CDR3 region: CASSGTDSRGYGYTF. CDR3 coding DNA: TGTGCCAGCAGTGGGACGGATTCTCGGGGTTATGGCTACACCTTC. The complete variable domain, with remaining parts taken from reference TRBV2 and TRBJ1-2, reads EPEVTQTPSHQVTQMGQEVILRCVPISNHLYFYWYRQILGQKVEFLVSFYNNEISEKSEIFDDQFSVERPDGSNFTLKIRSTKLEDSAMYFCASSGTDSRGYGYTFGSGTRLTVV.

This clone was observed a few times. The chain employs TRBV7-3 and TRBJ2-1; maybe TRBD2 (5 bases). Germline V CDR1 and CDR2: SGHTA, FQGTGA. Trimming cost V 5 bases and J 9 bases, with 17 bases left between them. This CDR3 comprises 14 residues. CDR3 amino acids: CASSPGVASFEQFF. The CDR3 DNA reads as TGTGCCAGCAGCCCCGGGGTAGCCTCCTTTGAGCAGTTCTTC.

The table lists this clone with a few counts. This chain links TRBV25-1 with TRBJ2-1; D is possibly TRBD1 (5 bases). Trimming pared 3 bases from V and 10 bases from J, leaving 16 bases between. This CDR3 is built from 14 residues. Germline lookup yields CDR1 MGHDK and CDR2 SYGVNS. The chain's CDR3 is CASSETVKPLEQFF. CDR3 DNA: TGTGCCAGCAGTGAGACAGTGAAGCCTTTGGAGCAGTTCTTC.

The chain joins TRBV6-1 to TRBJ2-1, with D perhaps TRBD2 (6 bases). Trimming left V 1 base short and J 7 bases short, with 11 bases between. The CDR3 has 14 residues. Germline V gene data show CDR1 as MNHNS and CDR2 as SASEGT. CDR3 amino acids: CASSEERGLNEQFF. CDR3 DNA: TGTGCCAGCAGTGAAGAAAGGGGACTTAATGAGCAGTTCTTC.

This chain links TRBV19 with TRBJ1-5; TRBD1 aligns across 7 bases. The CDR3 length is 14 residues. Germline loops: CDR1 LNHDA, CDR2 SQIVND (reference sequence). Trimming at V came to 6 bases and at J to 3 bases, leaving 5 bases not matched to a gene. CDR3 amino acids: CASRLGQINQPQHF. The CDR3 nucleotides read TGTGCCAGTAGACTGGGACAGATCAATCAGCCCCAGCATTTT.

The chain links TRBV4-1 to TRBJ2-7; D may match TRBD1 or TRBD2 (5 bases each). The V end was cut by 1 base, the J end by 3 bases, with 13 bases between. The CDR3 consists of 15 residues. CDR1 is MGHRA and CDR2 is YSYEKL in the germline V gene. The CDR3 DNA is TGCGCCAGCAGCCAAGTAACGGGGCCCCTCTACGAGCAGTACTTC. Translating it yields CASSQVTGPLYEQYF.

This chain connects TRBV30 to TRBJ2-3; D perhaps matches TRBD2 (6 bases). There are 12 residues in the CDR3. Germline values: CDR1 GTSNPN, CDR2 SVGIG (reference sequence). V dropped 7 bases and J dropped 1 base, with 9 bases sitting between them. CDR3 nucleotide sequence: TGTGCCTCCGAGCGGGGCACAGATACGCAGTATTTT. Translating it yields CASERGTDTQYF.

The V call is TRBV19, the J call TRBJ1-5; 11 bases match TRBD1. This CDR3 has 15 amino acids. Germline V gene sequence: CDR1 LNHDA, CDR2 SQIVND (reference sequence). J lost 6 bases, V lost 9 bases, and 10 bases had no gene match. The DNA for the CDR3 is TGTGCCAGCTATTCCGGACAGGGGGCCGGTCAGCCCCAGCATTTT. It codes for CASYSGQGAGQPQHF.

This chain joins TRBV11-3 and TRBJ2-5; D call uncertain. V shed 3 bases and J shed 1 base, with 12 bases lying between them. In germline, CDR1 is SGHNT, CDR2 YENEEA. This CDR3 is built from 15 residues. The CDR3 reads CASSLGYFAQETQYF. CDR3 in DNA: TGTGCCAGCAGCTTGGGGTATTTTGCCCAAGAGACCCAGTACTTC.

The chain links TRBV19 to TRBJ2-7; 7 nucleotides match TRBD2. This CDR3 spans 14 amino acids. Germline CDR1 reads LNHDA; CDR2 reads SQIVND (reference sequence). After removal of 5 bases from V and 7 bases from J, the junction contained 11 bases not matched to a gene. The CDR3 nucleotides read TGTGCCAGTAGTCTAAGCGGGACGATTTTGGAGCAGTACTTC. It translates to CASSLSGTILEQYF.

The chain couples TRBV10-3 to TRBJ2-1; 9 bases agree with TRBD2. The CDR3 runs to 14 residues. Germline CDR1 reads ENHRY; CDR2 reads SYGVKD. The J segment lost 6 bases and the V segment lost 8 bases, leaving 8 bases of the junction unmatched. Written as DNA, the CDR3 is TGTGCCATCGCGCTAGCGGGAAGTTTCAATGAGCAGTTCTTC. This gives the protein CAIALAGSFNEQFF.

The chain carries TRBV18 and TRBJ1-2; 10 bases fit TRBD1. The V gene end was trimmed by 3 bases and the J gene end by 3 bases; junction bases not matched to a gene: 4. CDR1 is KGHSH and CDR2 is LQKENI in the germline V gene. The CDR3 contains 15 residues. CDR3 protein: CASSPTGGGDYGYTF. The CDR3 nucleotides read TGTGCCAGCTCACCGACAGGGGGCGGGGACTATGGCTACACCTTC.

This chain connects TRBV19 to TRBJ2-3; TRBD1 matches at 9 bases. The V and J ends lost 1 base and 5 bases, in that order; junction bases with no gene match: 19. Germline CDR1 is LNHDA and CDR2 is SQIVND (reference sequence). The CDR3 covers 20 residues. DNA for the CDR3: TGTGCCAGTAGTATAGGGACAGGGGCACCCTTTAGTCTCTATGGAGATACGCAGTATTTT. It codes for CASSIGTGAPFSLYGDTQYF.

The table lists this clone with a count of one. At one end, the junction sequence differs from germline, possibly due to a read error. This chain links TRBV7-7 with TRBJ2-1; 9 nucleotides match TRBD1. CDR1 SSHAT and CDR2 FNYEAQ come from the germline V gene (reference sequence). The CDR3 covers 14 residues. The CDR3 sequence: CASSRGQGYNEQFF. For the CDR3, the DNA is TGTGCTAGCAGCCGGGGACAGGGCTACAATGAGCAGTTCTTC.

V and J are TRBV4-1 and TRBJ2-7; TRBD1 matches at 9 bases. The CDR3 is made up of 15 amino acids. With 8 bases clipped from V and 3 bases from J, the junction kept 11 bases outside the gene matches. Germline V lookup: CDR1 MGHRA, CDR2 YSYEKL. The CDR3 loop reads CASAARQGGDYEQYF. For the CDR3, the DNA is TGCGCCAGCGCCGCGAGACAGGGGGGGGACTACGAGCAGTACTTC.

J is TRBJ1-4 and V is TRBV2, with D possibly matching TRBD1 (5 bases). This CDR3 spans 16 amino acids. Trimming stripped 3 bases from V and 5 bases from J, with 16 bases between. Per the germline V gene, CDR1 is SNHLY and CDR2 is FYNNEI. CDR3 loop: CASSENPGRVNEKLFF. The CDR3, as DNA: TGTGCCAGCAGTGAGAACCCAGGGCGGGTCAATGAAAAACTGTTTTTT. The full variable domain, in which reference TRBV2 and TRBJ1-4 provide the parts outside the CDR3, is EPEVTQTPSHQVTQMGQEVILRCVPISNHLYFYWYRQILGQKVEFLVSFYNNEISEKSEIFDDQFSVERPDGSNFTLKIRSTKLEDSAMYFCASSENPGRVNEKLFFGSGTQLSVL.

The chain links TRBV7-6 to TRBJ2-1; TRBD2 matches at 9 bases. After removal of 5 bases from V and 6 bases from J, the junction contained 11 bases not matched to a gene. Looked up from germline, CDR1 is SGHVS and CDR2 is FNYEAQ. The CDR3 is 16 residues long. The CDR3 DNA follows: TGTGCCAGCAGCCCTTCCTCACTAGCGGGCGTCAATGAGCAGTTCTTC. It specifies CASSPSSLAGVNEQFF. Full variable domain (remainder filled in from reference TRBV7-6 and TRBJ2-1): GAGVSQSPRYKVTKRGQDVALRCDPISGHVSLYWYRQALGQGPEFLTYFNYEAQQDKSGLPNDRFSAERPEGSISTLTIQRTEQRDSAMYRCASSPSSLAGVNEQFFGPGTRLTVL.

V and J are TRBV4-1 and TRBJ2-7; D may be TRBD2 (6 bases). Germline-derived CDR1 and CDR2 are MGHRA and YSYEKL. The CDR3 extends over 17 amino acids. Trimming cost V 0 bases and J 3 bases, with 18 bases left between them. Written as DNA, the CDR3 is TGCGCCAGCAGCCAAGATCGGTCCTTGGGGGGTATCTACGAGCAGTACTTC. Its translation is CASSQDRSLGGIYEQYF.

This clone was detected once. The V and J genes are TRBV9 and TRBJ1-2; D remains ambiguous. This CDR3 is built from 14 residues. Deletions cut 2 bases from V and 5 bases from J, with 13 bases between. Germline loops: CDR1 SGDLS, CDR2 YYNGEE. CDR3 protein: CASSVGGQTYGYTF. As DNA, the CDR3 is TGTGCCAGCAGCGTTGGAGGCCAAACATATGGCTACACCTTC.

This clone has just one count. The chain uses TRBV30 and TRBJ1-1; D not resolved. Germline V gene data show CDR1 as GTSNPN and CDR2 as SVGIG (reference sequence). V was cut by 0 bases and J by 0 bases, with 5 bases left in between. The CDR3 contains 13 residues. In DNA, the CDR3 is TGTGCCTGGAGTGTGGGTATGAACACTGAAGCTTTCTTT. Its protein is CAWSVGMNTEAFF. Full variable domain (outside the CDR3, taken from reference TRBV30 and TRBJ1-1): SQTIHQWPATLVQPVGSPLSLECTVEGTSNPNLYWYRQAAGRGLQLLFYSVGIGQISSEVPQNLSASRPQDRQFILSSKKLLLSDSGFYLCAWSVGMNTEAFFGQGTRLTVV.

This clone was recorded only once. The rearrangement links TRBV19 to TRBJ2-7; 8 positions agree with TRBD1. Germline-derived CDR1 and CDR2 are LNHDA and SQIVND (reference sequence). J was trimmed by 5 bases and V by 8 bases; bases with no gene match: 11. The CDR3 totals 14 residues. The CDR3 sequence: CASRGPGGLDEQYF. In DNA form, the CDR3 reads TGTGCCAGTCGGGGGCCAGGGGGCCTTGACGAGCAGTACTTC.

This chain's CDR3 is CASSPPVWGEKDYGYTF. CDR3 bases: TGTGCCAGCTCACCACCGGTTTGGGGGGAGAAGGACTATGGCTACACCTTC. The chain uses TRBV18 and TRBJ1-2; a weak D match, TRBD1 (5 bases). Germline CDR1 KGHSH, CDR2 LQKENI. This CDR3 is built from 17 residues. V shed 0 bases and J shed 3 bases, with 17 bases lying between them.